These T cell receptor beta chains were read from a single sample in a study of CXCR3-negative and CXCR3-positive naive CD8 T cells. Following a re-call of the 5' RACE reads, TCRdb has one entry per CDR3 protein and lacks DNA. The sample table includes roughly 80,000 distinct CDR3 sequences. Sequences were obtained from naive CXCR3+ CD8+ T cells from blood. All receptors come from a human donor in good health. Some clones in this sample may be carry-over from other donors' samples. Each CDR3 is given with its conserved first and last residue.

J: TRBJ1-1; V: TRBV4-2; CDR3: CASSPGSISGANTEAFF
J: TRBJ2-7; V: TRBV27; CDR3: CASSFTSTYEQYF
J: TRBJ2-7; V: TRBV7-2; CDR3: CASSRDRGRNEQYF
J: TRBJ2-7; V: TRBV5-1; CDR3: CASSPDSALEYEQYF
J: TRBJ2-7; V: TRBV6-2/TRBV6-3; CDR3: CASSTEGQREAYEQYF
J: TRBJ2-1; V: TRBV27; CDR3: CASSSLPINDNEQFF
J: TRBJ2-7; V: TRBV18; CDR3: CASSPPPGLYEQYF
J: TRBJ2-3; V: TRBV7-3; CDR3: CASSPGTQSTDTQYF
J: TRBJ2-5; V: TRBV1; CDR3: CTSSHPSGRAVRSQETQYF
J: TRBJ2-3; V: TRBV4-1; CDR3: CASSHQQGRPDTQYF
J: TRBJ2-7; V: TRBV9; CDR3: CASSVTPFYEQYF
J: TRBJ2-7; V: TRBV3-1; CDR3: CASSQGRDRTYEQYF
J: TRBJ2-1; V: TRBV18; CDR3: CASSPTASYNEQFF
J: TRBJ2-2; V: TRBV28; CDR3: CASSPGTANTGELVF
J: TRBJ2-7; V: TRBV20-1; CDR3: CSAGTSGSSYEQYF
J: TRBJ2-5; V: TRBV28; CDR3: CASAFKPETQYF
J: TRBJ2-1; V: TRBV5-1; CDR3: CASSSISYEQFF
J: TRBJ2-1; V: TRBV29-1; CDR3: CSVGLWTGSYNEQFF
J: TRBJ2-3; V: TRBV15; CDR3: CATSFTTGQDPDTQYF
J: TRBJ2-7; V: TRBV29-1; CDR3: CSVEGDSFYEQYF
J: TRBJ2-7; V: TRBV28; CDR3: CASTGVGQSYEQYF
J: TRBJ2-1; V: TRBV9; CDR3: CATRRASDDEQFF
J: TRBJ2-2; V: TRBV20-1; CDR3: CSASDWLAANTGELFF
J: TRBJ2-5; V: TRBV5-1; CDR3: CASSLEASFQETQYF
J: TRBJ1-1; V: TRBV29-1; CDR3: CSAPNLGAGTEAFF
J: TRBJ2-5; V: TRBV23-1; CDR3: CASSQSSSFETQYF
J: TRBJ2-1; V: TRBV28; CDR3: CASSFGYDFAVSYNEQFF
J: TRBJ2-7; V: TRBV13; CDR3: CASSPEGAGYEQYF
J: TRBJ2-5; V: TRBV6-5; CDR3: CASSYSTAGVRETQYF
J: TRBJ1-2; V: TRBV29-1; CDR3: CSVPGQGAPGGGYTF
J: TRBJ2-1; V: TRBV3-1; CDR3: CASSQNTREGNEQFF
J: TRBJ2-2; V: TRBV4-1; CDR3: CASSQDSGTGELFF
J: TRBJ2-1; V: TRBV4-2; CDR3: CASSQVVGLAGENEQFF